Described below is a single T cell receptor (beta chain) sequence and its context. Its antigen remains unknown. PCR involved 60 Vbeta and 13 Jbeta primers. Sequencing was performed with immunoSEQ multiplex PCR; in TCRdb, only in-frame clones are kept and a portion is missing. This repertoire shows tens of thousands of clones, 70% to 80% found once; its top ten account for 6.3%. This sample stems from a study of cytomegalovirus exposure and HLA in healthy donors. Donors sampled were nominally healthy, though unrecorded immune exposures were likely. Germline V gene lookup returns CDR1 SGHNT and CDR2 YYREEE (reference sequence). The ends lost 1 base at V and 5 bases at J; junction bases unmatched: 3. This CDR3 has 13 residues. Findings of the study overall: Prior analysis indicated that the majority of TCR beta V segments exhibited productivity approximately 87% or approximately 30% of the time. Presence/absence comparisons presumed near-even sequencing depth among donors.

The genes are TRBV5-4 and TRBJ2-7; 7 nucleotides match TRBD1. The source is a man in his fifties in good health and CMV-seronegative. Material for sequencing was PBMCs. CDR3 bases: TGTGCCAGCAGCTTGAAGGGGGCAAACGAGCAGTACTTC. Translating gives CASSLKGANEQYF.